The 22 T cell receptor beta chains below were found in one sample sequenced in a study of blood T cell repertoires in COVID-19. Method: immunoSEQ multiplex PCR; TCRdb's copy keeps in-frame clones and lacks some. Of some 80,000 clones in the sample, 80% to 90% were seen once. The sample was peripheral blood. These receptors all come from a man aged 55-75 years with COVID-19, enrolled during active disease.

This sequence joins TRBV9 and TRBJ1-1; possibly TRBD1 for D (5 bases). The germline V and J ends were trimmed by 4 bases and 3 bases, with 13 bases remaining between them. The CDR3 consists of 14 residues. CDR1 is SGDLS and CDR2 is YYNGEE in the germline V gene. The CDR3: CASSPGGFDTEAFF. CDR3 DNA sequence: TGTGCCAGCAGCCCCGGGGGATTTGACACTGAAGCTTTCTTT.

This clone came up a few times. The rearrangement links TRBV6-5 to TRBJ1-2; a possible D gene is TRBD1 (5 bases). This CDR3 has 15 residues. The V gene lost 5 bases and the J gene lost 2 bases, with 15 bases spanning the gap. Germline V gives CDR1 MNHEY, CDR2 SVGAGI. The CDR3 sequence: CASSPMAGQNYGYTF. The DNA of the CDR3 is TGTGCCAGCAGTCCCATGGCAGGGCAAAACTATGGCTACACCTTC.

This chain connects TRBV27 to TRBJ1-6; maybe TRBD1 (6 bases). Germline V CDR1 and CDR2: MNHEY, SMNVEV (reference sequence). Trimming took 2 bases from V and 8 from J, leaving 13 bases between them. The CDR3 totals 15 residues. CDR3 in amino acids: CASSLATGSDSPLHF. CDR3 DNA: TGTGCCAGCAGTTTAGCGACAGGTTCTGATTCACCCCTCCACTTT.

The chain couples TRBV3-1 (or the pseudogene TRBV3-2) to TRBJ1-4; TRBD1 aligns across 8 bases. Germline CDR1 reads LGHDT; CDR2 reads YNNKEL (reference sequence). With V trimmed by 7 bases and J by 8 bases, 12 bases remained unmatched. The CDR3 extends over 15 amino acids. The CDR3 region is CASNQQGAIGEKLFF. The DNA for the CDR3 is TGTGCCAGCAACCAGCAGGGGGCAATTGGGGAAAAACTGTTTTTT.

As regards this clone: It is unclear where the CDR3 begins or ends on the DNA, so no DNA is shown, and the CDR3 is as TCRdb lists it. J is TRBJ1-3 and V is TRBV21-1; the D call in the table, TRBD1, was not verified against the DNA. TRBV21-1 constitutes a pseudogene. The CDR3 adds up to 20 amino acids, both ends counted. This CDR3 is CASSKVGQGAHSRAGNTIYF.

The chain is built from TRBV9 and TRBJ1-2; D unclear. This CDR3 spans 14 amino acids. Trimming cost V 2 bases and J 5 bases, with 13 bases left between them. Germline CDR1 is SGDLS and CDR2 is YYNGEE. The CDR3 coding sequence is TGTGCCAGCAGCGTTTCCGACTACCTTTATGGCTACACCTTC. It translates to CASSVSDYLYGYTF.

CDR3 DNA sequence: TGTGCCAGCAGTCCACGGGGGACAGGGGGTGGGGGCAATCAGCCCCAGCATTTT. As protein: CASSPRGTGGGGNQPQHF. The chain links TRBV6-6 to TRBJ1-5; 11 positions match TRBD1. V was pared by 5 bases and J by 2 bases, with 11 bases of the junction left unmatched. The germline CDR1 and CDR2 sequences are MNHNY and SVGAGI (reference sequence). This CDR3 region has 18 residues.

This clone appeared a single time. This rearrangement joins TRBV2 to TRBJ2-7; TRBD2 agrees at 8 bases. The CDR3 is 17 amino acids. From germline, CDR1 is SNHLY and CDR2 FYNNEI. V lost 1 base to trimming and J lost 2 bases; unmatched junction nucleotides: 10. The CDR3, as DNA: TGTGCCAGCAGTGAAGATCTGGGGCGGGGGGAGACCTACGAGCAGTACTTC. Protein sequence: CASSEDLGRGETYEQYF.

This clone has more than one count but fewer than ten. The rearrangement uses TRBV5-4 and TRBJ1-6; a weak D match, TRBD1 (6 bases). Per germline, CDR1 SGHNT and CDR2 YYREEE (reference sequence). Trimming pared 4 bases from V and 7 bases from J, leaving 12 bases between. This CDR3 has 14 amino acids. The CDR3 DNA is TGTGCCAGCAGCCCCGGGACAACAAATTCACCCCTCCACTTT. This codes for CASSPGTTNSPLHF.

This chain links TRBV23-1 with TRBJ2-7, with 13 bases fitting TRBD2. TRBV23-1 is an open reading frame whose function is uncertain. V lost 8 bases to trimming and J lost 6 bases; unmatched junction nucleotides: 10. The CDR3 has 15 amino acids. CDR3 residues: CASRGRRTSGSEQYF. The CDR3 nucleotides read TGCGCCAGCCGAGGCCGTCGGACTAGCGGGAGCGAGCAGTACTTC.

The V call is TRBV30, the J call TRBJ1-2; weak D call: TRBD1 (5 bases). Germline values: CDR1 GTSNPN, CDR2 SVGIG (reference sequence). Trimming left V 2 bases short and J 4 bases short, with 8 bases between. The CDR3 contains 12 residues. The CDR3 protein is CAWSQGSYGYTF. In DNA form, the CDR3 reads TGTGCCTGGAGTCAGGGAAGCTATGGCTACACCTTC.

The chain has TRBV2 and TRBJ2-1; a weak D match, TRBD1 (6 bases). The CDR3 consists of 17 residues. Looked up from germline, CDR1 is SNHLY and CDR2 is FYNNEI. V lost 6 bases to trimming and J lost 4 bases, with 22 bases between them. The DNA of the CDR3 is TGTGCCAGCAGAGACAACCGGCCTTGGGGACAATACAATGAGCAGTTCTTC. Its translation: CASRDNRPWGQYNEQFF.

The J gene is TRBJ1-1, the V gene TRBV30, with D possibly being TRBD1 (6 bases). The CDR3 covers 13 residues. Germline lookup yields CDR1 GTSNPN and CDR2 SVGIG (reference sequence). With 4 bases removed from V and 5 bases from J, the gap between germline ends came to 14 bases. This CDR3 reads CAWINGGSTEAFF. As DNA, the CDR3 is TGTGCCTGGATCAATGGGGGCAGTACTGAAGCTTTCTTT.

The chain has TRBV6-5 and TRBJ1-2, with 7 bases identical to TRBD1. Germline V gene sequence: CDR1 MNHEY, CDR2 SVGAGI. The CDR3 spans 13 residues. V was clipped by 6 bases and J by 2 bases; unmatched bases: 3. Here the CDR3 reads CASSGTENYGYTF. DNA of the CDR3: TGTGCCAGCAGCGGGACAGAGAACTATGGCTACACCTTC.

V usage is TRBV24-1 and J usage is TRBJ2-7, with 10 bases fitting TRBD1. The germline gives CDR1 KGHDR, CDR2 SFDVKD. The trim removed 4 bases at V and 6 bases at J, leaving 8 bases unmatched. The CDR3 length is 15 residues. CDR3 sequence: CATSDTGTGAAEQYF. The CDR3 DNA is TGTGCCACCAGTGACACCGGGACAGGGGCCGCCGAGCAGTACTTC.

V usage is TRBV7-2 and J usage is TRBJ1-6; TRBD1 aligns across 9 bases. V dropped 5 bases and J dropped 8; count of bases not matched to a gene: 7. The CDR3 is 15 residues long. CDR1 and CDR2 (germline): SGHTA, FQGNSA. The CDR3 protein is CASSSAGTGYSPLHF. As DNA, the CDR3 is TGTGCCAGCAGCAGCGCCGGGACAGGGTATTCACCCCTCCACTTT.

CDR3: CASSLVSGGENQPQHF. In DNA, the CDR3 is TGTGCCAGCAGCTTAGTTTCAGGGGGAGAAAATCAGCCCCAGCATTTT. The chain uses TRBV7-2 and TRBJ1-5, with 7 positions matching TRBD1. The V gene end was trimmed by 1 base and the J gene end by 4 bases; junction bases not matched to a gene: 7. Germline V gene sequence: CDR1 SGHTA, CDR2 FQGNSA. The CDR3 loop spans 16 amino acids.

V is TRBV19 and J is TRBJ2-7, with a possible D match to TRBD1 (5 bases). CDR1 is LNHDA, CDR2 SQIVND, per germline (reference sequence). With 3 bases removed from V and 6 bases from J, the gap between germline ends came to 18 bases. This CDR3 comprises 15 residues. CDR3 nucleotide sequence: TGTGCCAGTAGTATGCTTTCTGGCAGGGTTGGCGAGCAGTACTTC. Amino acid sequence: CASSMLSGRVGEQYF.

The chain couples TRBV6-5 to TRBJ2-7; the match to TRBD1 covers 7 bases. This CDR3 region has 15 residues. V trimming: 6 bases; J trimming: 5 bases; junction bases outside the gene matches: 13. Germline V CDR1 and CDR2: MNHEY, SVGAGI. CDR3 nucleotide sequence: TGTGCCAGCAGATCCCCGACAGGGAGAGGCCACGAGCAGTACTTC. It translates to CASRSPTGRGHEQYF.

This chain joins TRBV7-2 and TRBJ1-2; 8 bases agree with TRBD1. The CDR3 extends over 14 amino acids. With 5 bases clipped from V and 8 bases from J, the junction kept 10 bases outside the gene matches. Germline V CDR1 and CDR2: SGHTA, FQGNSA. CDR3: CASSTSTGVEGYTF. Here the CDR3 DNA reads TGTGCCAGCAGCACTTCGACAGGGGTGGAAGGCTACACCTTC. Using reference TRBV7-2 and TRBJ1-2 for the parts outside the CDR3, the full variable domain is GAGVSQSPSNKVTEKGKDVELRCDPISGHTALYWYRQSLGQGLEFLIYFQGNSAPDKSGLPSDRFSAERTGGSVSTLTIQRTQQEDSAVYLCASSTSTGVEGYTFGSGTRLTVV.

V usage is TRBV6-5 and J usage is TRBJ1-5; D gene uncertain. Germline assignment: CDR1 MNHEY and CDR2 SVGAGI. V lost 5 bases and J 2 bases, leaving 13 bases between the germline ends. The CDR3 is 15 amino acids. The CDR3 DNA sequence: TGTGCCAGCAGTCGGGCGGGAAGGGGCAATCAGCCCCAGCATTTT. As protein: CASSRAGRGNQPQHF.

The rearrangement uses TRBV2 and TRBJ1-2, with 9 positions matching TRBD1. With 4 bases clipped from V and 6 bases from J, the junction kept 9 bases outside the gene matches. This CDR3 is built from 15 residues. Germline V gives CDR1 SNHLY, CDR2 FYNNEI. The CDR3, as DNA: TGTGCCAGCAGTGCCCAGCGGGACAGGGCCCATGGCTACACCTTC. The encoded protein is CASSAQRDRAHGYTF.